This entry describes one TCR beta chain. Its specificity is not known. This sample is part of a study of T cell responses to AZD1222 COVID-19 vaccine. Method: immunoSEQ multiplex PCR; TCRdb's copy keeps in-frame clones and lacks some. The table lists roughly 120,000 clones, approximately 86% of them singletons. Overall study results and limits: Recipients of AZD1222 seropositive at baseline numbered only 5 or 6. Vaccine-associated CD4 TCRs ranged over spike, dominating at 160-218 and 743-854.

This sequence originates from an adult in good health. This material consisted of peripheral blood, taken on day 0 of AZD1222 vaccination.

In nucleotides, the CDR3 is TGTGCCAGCAGTTACTACCAGGGGTCCACTAATGAAAAACTGTTTTTT. Translation gives CASSYYQGSTNEKLFF. The chain uses TRBV6-6 and TRBJ1-4; the D gene is possibly TRBD1 (6 bases). Trimming removed 1 base from V and 2 bases from J, with 11 bases in between. Germline CDR1 reads MNHNY; CDR2 reads SVGAGI (reference sequence). This CDR3 spans 16 amino acids.